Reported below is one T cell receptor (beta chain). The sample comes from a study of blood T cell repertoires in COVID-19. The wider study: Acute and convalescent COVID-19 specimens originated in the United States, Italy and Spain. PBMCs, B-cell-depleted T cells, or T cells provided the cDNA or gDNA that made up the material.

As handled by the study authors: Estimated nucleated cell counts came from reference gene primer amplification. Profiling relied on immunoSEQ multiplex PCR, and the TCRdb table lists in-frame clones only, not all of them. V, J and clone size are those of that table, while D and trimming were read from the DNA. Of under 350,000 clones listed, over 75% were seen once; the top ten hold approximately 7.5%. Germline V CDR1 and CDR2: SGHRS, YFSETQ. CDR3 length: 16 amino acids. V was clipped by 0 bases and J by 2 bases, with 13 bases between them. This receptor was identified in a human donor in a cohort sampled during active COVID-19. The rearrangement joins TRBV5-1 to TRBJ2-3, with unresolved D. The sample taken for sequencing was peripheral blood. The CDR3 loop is CASSLGGKIYTDTQYF. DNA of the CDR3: TGCGCCAGCAGCTTGGGAGGCAAAATCTACACAGATACGCAGTATTTT. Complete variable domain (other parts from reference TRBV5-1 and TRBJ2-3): KAGVTQTPRYLIKTRGQQVTLSCSPISGHRSVSWYQQTPGQGLQFLFEYFSETQRNKGNFPGRFSGRQFSNSRSEMNVSTLELGDSALYLCASSLGGKIYTDTQYFGPGTRLTVL.